This TCR beta chain was identified in a study of T cell clusters in autoimmune cytopenias. The germline CDR1 and CDR2 sequences are SGHAT and FQDESV (reference sequence). CDR3 length: 13 residues. This clonotype counts as medium-sized by frequency. The antigen remains undetermined. Each sample's input was about 270 ng genomic DNA, 40,000 or so genome equivalents. TRB rearrangements were amplified by touch-down multiplex PCR with mixed TRB-A/B primers. TCRdb re-analyzed the multiplex PCR reads; it lists each CDR3 protein once, without DNA. The sample shows approximately 2,000 distinct CDR3 sequences, and over 45% sits with its ten largest clones. Whole-study findings and limits: Primary autoimmune cytopenia patients appeared to lack physiological T cell clusters present in healthy donors.

The TCR was taken from a human donor with an autoimmune cytopenia or autoimmune hepatitis (not recorded which). Specimen: peripheral blood. This chain connects TRBV11-1 to TRBJ2-1; TCRdb lists TRBD1, though no DNA is available to test this call. CDR3 region: CASSLERGNEQFF.